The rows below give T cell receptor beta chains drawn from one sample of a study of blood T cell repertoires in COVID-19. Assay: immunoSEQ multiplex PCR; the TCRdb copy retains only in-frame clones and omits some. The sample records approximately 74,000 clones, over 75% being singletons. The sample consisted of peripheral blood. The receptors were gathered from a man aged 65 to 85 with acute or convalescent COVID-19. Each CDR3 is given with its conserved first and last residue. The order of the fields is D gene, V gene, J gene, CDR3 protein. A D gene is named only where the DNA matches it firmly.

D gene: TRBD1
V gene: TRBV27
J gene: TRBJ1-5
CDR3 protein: CASSLSGTGSNQPQHF

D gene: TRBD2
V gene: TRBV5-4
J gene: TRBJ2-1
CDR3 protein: CASSPPAGGLNEQFF

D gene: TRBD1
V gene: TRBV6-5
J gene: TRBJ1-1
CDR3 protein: CASSYFDRGNTEAFF

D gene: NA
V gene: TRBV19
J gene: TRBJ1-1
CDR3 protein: CASNSGGGALNTEAFF

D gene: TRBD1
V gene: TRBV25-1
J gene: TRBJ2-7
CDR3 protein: CASSETLGQGLDEQYF

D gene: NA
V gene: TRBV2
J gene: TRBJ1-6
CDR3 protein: CASRIDSLYNSPLHF

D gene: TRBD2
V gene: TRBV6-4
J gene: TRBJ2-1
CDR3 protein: CASSDSSGGANEQFF

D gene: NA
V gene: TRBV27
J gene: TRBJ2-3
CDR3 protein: CASSSDSSTDTQYF

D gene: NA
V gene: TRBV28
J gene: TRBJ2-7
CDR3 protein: CASSFPSPAYEQYF

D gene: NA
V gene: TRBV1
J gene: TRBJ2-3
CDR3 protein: CTSSQAELAHKKVTQYF

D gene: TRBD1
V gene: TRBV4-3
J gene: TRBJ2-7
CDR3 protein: CASSQNTGTGDEQYF

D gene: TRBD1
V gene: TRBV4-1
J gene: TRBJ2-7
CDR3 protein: CASGRDSGTYEQYF

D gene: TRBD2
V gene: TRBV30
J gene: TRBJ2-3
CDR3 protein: CAWSSGLAETDTQYF

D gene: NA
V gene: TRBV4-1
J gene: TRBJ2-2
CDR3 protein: CASSQDRGELFF

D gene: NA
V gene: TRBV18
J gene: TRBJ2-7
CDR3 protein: CASSPIQGDYYEQYF

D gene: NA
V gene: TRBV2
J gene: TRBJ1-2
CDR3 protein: CASEDRTQGWSGYTF

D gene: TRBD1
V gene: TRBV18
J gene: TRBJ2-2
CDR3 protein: CASSSIQGATGELFF

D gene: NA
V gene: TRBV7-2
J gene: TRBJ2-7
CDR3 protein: CASSEQADEQYF

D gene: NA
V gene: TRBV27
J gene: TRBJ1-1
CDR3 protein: CASSLQGWNTEAFF

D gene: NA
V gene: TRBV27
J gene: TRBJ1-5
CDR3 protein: CASSPRDGVNQPQHF

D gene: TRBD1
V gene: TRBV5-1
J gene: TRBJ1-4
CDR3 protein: CASSPRTGSNEKLFF

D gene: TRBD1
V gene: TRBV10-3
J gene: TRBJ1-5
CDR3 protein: CAISSDRVGQPQHF

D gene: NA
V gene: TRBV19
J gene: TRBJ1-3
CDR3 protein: CASSSRGGNTIYF

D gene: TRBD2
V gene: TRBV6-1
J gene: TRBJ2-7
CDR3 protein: CASSEVAGTSSSLSYEQYF

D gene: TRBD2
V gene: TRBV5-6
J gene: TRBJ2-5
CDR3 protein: CASSLGVAGGPSEETQYF

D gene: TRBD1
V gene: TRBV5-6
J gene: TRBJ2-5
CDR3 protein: CASSFRQGQETQYF

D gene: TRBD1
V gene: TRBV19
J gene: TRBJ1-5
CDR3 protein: CATGQGGNQPQHF

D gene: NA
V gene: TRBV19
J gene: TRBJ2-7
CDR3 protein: CASSTVAEQTYEQYF

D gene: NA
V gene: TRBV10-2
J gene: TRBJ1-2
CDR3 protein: CASSESTPAPYGYTF

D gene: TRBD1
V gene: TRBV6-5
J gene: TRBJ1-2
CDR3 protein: CASSYSAGGGGYTF